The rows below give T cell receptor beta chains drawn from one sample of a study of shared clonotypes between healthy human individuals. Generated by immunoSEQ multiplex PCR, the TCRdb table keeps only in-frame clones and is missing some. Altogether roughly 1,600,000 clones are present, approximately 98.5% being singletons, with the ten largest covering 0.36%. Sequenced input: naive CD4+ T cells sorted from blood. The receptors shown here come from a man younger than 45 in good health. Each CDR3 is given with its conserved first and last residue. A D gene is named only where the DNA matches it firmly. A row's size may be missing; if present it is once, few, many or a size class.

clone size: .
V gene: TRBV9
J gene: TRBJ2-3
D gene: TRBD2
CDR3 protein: CASSDGGTSGRGRTDTQYF
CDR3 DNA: TGTGCCAGCAGCGACGGCGGGACTAGCGGGAGAGGTCGCACAGATACGCAGTATTTT

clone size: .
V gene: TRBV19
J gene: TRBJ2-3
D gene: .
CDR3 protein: CASSISDLDTQYF
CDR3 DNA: TGTGCCAGTAGTATTTCGGACTTAGATACGCAGTATTTT

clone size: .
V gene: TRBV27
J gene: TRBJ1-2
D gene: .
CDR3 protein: CASSFVGAGYGYTF
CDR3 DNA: TGTGCCAGCAGTTTTGTCGGGGCAGGCTATGGCTACACCTTC

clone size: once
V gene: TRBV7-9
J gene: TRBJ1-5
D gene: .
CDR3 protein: CATSEGNQPQHF
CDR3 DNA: TGTGCCACATCTGAGGGCAATCAGCCCCAGCATTTT

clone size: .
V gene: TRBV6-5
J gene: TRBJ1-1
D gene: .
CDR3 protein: CASSYSVQGNTEAFF
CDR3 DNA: TGTGCCAGCAGTTACTCTGTACAGGGAAACACTGAAGCTTTCTTT

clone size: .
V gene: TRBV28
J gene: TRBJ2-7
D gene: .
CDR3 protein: CASSFGRLVMLSYEQYF
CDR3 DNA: TGTGCCAGCAGTTTTGGTCGCCTCGTTATGTTGTCCTACGAGCAGTACTTC

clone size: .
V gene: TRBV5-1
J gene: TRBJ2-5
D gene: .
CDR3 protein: CASSLRQGAGKTQYF
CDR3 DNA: TGCGCCAGCAGCTTGCGGCAGGGCGCGGGGAAGACCCAGTACTTC

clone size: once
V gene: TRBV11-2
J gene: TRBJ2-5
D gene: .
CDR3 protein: CASSHAGRETQYF
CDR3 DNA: TGTGCCAGCAGCCACGCAGGGCGGGAGACCCAGTACTTC

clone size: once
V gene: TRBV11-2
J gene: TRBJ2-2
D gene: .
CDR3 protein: CASSLRQAGGELFF
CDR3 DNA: TGTGCCAGCAGCTTAAGACAGGCTGGCGGGGAGCTGTTTTTT

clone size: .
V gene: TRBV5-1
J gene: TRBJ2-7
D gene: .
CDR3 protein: CASSRPPGYEQYF
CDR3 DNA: TGCGCCAGCAGCCGGCCCCCGGGTTACGAGCAGTACTTC

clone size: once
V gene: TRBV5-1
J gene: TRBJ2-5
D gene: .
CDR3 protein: CASSYHQETQYF
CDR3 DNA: TGCGCCAGCAGCTACCATCAAGAGACCCAGTACTTC